The sequence of this T cell receptor (beta chain) was determined in a study of T-cell memory formation after mild COVID-19. Barcoded TCR alpha and TCR beta cDNA libraries with UMIs came from 5'RACE using constant-segment primers. TCRdb reanalysed the 5' RACE reads using MiXCR and keeps one entry per CDR3 protein. The sample contains roughly 380,000 distinct CDR3 sequences, around 28% of which appear only once. Sequencing used PBMCs or a T cell subset sorted from them (not recorded which). This receptor was obtained from an adult woman who had mild COVID-19 (a few samples of this study predate the infection). Cell type and time point are not known.

CDR3 in DNA: TGTGCCAGCAGCGGGTTACACCTCTCTGGGGCCAACGTCCTGACTTTC. Translation gives CASSGLHLSGANVLTF. The rearrangement links TRBV7-3 to TRBJ2-6; D is unclear. This CDR3 spans 16 amino acids. Germline CDR1 is SGHTA and CDR2 is FQGTGA. Trimming removed 5 bases from V and 0 bases from J, with 11 bases in between.